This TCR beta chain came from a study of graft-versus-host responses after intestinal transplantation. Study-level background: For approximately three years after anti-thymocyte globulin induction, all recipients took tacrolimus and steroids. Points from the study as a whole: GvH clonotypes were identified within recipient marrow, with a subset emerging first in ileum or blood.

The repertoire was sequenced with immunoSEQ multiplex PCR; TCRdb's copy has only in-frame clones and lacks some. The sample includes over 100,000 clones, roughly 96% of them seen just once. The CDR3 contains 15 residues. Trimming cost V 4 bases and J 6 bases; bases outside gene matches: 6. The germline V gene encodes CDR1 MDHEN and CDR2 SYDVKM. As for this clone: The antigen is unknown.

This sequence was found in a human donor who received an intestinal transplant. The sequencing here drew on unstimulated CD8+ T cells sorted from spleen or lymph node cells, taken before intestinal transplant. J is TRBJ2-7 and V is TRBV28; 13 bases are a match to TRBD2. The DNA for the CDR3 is TGTGCCAGCAGTTCCCTGGGGACTAGCGGGGTCGAGCAGTACTTC. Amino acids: CASSSLGTSGVEQYF.